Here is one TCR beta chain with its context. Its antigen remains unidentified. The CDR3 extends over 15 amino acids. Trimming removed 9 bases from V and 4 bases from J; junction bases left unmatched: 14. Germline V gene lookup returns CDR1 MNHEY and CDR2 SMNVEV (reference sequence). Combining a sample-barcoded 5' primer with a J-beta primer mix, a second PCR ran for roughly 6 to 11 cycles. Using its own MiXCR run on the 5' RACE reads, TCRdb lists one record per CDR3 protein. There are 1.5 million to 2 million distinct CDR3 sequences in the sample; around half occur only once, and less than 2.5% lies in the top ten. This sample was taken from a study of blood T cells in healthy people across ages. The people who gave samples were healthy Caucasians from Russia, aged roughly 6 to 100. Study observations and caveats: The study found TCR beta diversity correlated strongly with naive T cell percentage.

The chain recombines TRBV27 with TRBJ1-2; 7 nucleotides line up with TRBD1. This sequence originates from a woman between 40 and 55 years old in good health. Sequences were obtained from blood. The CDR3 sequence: CASRRDRALLYGYTF. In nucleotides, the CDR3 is TGTGCCAGTCGGAGAGACAGGGCCCTCCTCTATGGCTACACCTTC.